Listed here are 7 T cell receptor beta chains from one sample, sequenced in a study of vaccination effects on CD4 cells after COVID-19. Sequencing was performed with immunoSEQ multiplex PCR; in TCRdb, only in-frame clones are kept and a portion is missing. Among tens of thousands of clones listed, over 70% were seen once. ViraFEST expansion of antigen-specific CD4+ T cells with viral peptide pools preceded sequencing. Between days 10 and 11 of culture, CD4+ T cells were separated out. Nucleocapsid antibodies were negative in the vaccine recipients, who had never had SARS-CoV-2 infection. These receptors are not linked to any known antigen. Sequencing was performed on CD4+ T cells from PBMCs cultured with SARS-CoV-2 spike peptides, taken before COVID-19 vaccination. Receptor source: a human donor who received a COVID-19 vaccine.

The chain combines TRBV7-2 with TRBJ2-4, with 9 bases identical to TRBD2. The CDR3 has 18 residues. Losses at the gene ends were 3 bases for V and 0 bases for J; bases not matched to a gene: 9. CDR1 and CDR2 (germline): SGHTA, FQGNSA. CDR3 residues: CASSLELAGPLAKNIQYF. In DNA, the CDR3 is TGTGCCAGCAGCTTGGAACTAGCGGGCCCCTTAGCCAAAAACATTCAGTACTTC.

In this sample, this clone turned up a few times. The CDR3 here is CASSLEQTDTQYF. For the CDR3, the DNA is TGTGCCAGCAGCTTGGAACAGACAGATACGCAGTATTTT. The chain is built from TRBV5-6 and TRBJ2-3; no clear D gene. The V gene's germline CDR1 is SGHDT and CDR2 YYEEEE. Trimming took off 0 bases at V and 3 bases at J, with 5 bases between the two ends. The CDR3 extends over 13 amino acids.

The genes are TRBV7-2 and TRBJ2-5, with 13 bases fitting TRBD2. The junction had 1 base not matched to a gene; V was cut back by 5 bases and J by 1 base. CDR3 length: 15 amino acids. CDR1 and CDR2 (germline): SGHTA, FQGNSA. For the CDR3, the DNA is TGTGCCAGCAGCACTAGCGGGAGGGCCCAAGAGACCCAGTACTTC. Translating gives CASSTSGRAQETQYF.

V usage is TRBV30 and J usage is TRBJ2-1; D perhaps matches TRBD2 (6 bases). This CDR3 has 12 residues. In germline, CDR1 is GTSNPN, CDR2 SVGIG (reference sequence). V shed 5 bases and J shed 7 bases, with 12 bases lying between them. The DNA of the CDR3 is TGTGCCTGGCGGGACTCCAAGAATGAGCAGTTCTTC. Protein product: CAWRDSKNEQFF.

A single count supports this clone. The chain is built from TRBV27 and TRBJ2-3; 8 nucleotides match TRBD2. Unmatched junction bases numbered 8, after V lost 0 bases and J lost 3 bases. CDR3 size: 17 residues. In germline, CDR1 is MNHEY, CDR2 SMNVEV (reference sequence). In DNA, the CDR3 is TGTGCCAGCAGTTTATCTGGTAGCGGGGCGGATACAGATACGCAGTATTTT. Translation: CASSLSGSGADTDTQYF.

The V and J genes are TRBV20-1 and TRBJ1-1; 9 positions agree with TRBD1. The CDR3 extends over 16 amino acids. CDR1 is DFQATT and CDR2 is SNEGSKA in the germline V gene (reference sequence). V shed 3 bases, J shed 5 bases, and the junction held 13 bases outside the gene matches. The CDR3 sequence is CSASSLGTGFGTEAFF. The CDR3, as DNA: TGCAGTGCTAGTAGTTTGGGGACAGGGTTTGGAACTGAAGCTTTCTTT.

The chain carries TRBV7-2 and TRBJ2-7, with TRBD2 identical over 13 bases. With V trimmed by 5 bases and J by 3 bases, 13 bases remained unmatched. Germline lookup yields CDR1 SGHTA and CDR2 FQGNSA. The CDR3 covers 18 residues. The DNA of the CDR3 is TGTGCCAGCAGCCCGGGACTAGCGGGACCGGCCCGCCGCTACGAGCAGTACTTC. Protein sequence: CASSPGLAGPARRYEQYF.